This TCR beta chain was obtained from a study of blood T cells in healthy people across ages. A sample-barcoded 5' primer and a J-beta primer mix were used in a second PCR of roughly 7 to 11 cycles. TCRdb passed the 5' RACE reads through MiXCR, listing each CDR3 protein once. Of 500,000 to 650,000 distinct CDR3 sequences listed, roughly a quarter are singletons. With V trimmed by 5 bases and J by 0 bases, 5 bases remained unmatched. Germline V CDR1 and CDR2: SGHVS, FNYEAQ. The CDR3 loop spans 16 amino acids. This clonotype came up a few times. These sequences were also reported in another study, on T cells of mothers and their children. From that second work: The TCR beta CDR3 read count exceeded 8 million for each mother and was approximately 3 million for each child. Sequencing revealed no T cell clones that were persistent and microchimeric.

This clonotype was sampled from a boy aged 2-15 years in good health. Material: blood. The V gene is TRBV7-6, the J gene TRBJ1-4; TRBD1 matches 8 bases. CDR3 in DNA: TGTGCCAGCAGCAGAGGGACAGGCGCAACTAATGAAAAACTGTTTTTT. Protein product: CASSRGTGATNEKLFF.